The rows below give T cell receptor beta chains drawn from one sample of a study of shared clonotypes between healthy human individuals. Data came from immunoSEQ multiplex PCR; TCRdb stores just in-frame clones and leaves some out. The table includes hundreds of thousands of clones, 60% to 80% detected once. The sample comprised PBMCs. These TCRs come from a woman aged 40 to 50 in good health. Some clones in this sample may be carry-over from other donors' samples. The CDR3 runs from the conserved cysteine through the conserved F or W. A D gene is named only where the DNA matches it firmly. Clone size is shown for a subset of rows, as once, few, many or a class of expanded clone.

abundance,j_gene,v_gene,d_gene,CDR3nt,CDR3aa
.,TRBJ1-5,TRBV29-1,.,TGCAGCGCCTGCACCGGGACAAACAATCAGCCCCAGCATTTT,CSACTGTNNQPQHF
once,TRBJ2-1,TRBV12-5,.,TGTGCTAGTAGCTACACAGGGATTTTTGGGAATGAGCAGTTCTTC,CASSYTGIFGNEQFF
many,TRBJ2-2,TRBV27,.,TGTGCCAGCAGTTCCCGGGGTGGGTTCGGGAACACCGGGGAGCTGTTTTTT,CASSSRGGFGNTGELFF
.,TRBJ1-2,TRBV28,TRBD1,TGTGCCAGCAGTTTAACAGGGGGCTATGGCTACACCTTC,CASSLTGGYGYTF
.,TRBJ2-7,TRBV2,.,TGTGCCAGCAGCCCCCGGGGTCAGCACTCCTACGAGCAGTACTTC,CASSPRGQHSYEQYF
.,TRBJ1-1,TRBV7-6,.,TGTGCCAGCAGCGCGGCCCGTGGGGTTGGCACTGAAGCTTTCTTT,CASSAARGVGTEAFF
many,TRBJ2-7,TRBV4-2,TRBD2,TGTGCCAGCAGCCCACACCCAACGACTAGCGGGATCGAGCAGTACTTC,CASSPHPTTSGIEQYF
.,TRBJ1-5,TRBV2,TRBD1,TGTGCCAGCAGTCCAGACAGGGGACGAAATAGGGCCCAGCATTTT,CASSPDRGRNRAQHF
.,TRBJ2-7,TRBV6-5,TRBD2,TGTGCCAGCAGCTCCCGGGAGGGTCGGAGATACGAGCAGTACTTC,CASSSREGRRYEQYF
.,TRBJ2-1,TRBV6-5,.,TGTGCCAGCAGTTACCTCGGCATGGGGGGTGAGCAGTTCTTC,CASSYLGMGGEQFF
many,TRBJ2-7,TRBV5-4,TRBD2,TGTGCCAGCAGCCCGGGACTAGCGGGTGGAGGCGAGCAGTACTTC,CASSPGLAGGGEQYF
.,TRBJ2-7,TRBV7-2,TRBD1,TGTGCCAGCAGCTCCAGGACAGGGAACTACGAGCAGTACTTC,CASSSRTGNYEQYF
.,TRBJ2-2,TRBV18,TRBD1,TGTGCCAGCTCACCTCAGGGGGCGCAAAACGGGGAGCTGTTTTTT,CASSPQGAQNGELFF
.,TRBJ1-3,TRBV19,.,TGTGCCAGTACCCCAGGGCAGCCAGGAAACACCATATATTTT,CASTPGQPGNTIYF
.,TRBJ2-2,TRBV28,.,TGTGCCAGCAGCCCGGGTGACCGACGGAGGAACACCGGGGAGCTGTTTTTT,CASSPGDRRRNTGELFF
once,TRBJ2-7,TRBV30,TRBD2,TGTGCCAGCAGCAGACTAGCGGGGGCCTACGAGCAGTACTTC,CASSRLAGAYEQYF
.,TRBJ1-5,TRBV7-9,.,TGTGCCAGCAGCTTAGGAGACACGCAAAATCAGCCCCAGCATTTT,CASSLGDTQNQPQHF
few,TRBJ1-5,TRBV27,.,TGTGCCAGCAGAAGAACCAGACAGTACAATCAGCCCCAGCATTTT,CASRRTRQYNQPQHF
once,TRBJ2-1,TRBV28,TRBD2,TGTGCCAGCAGTGGGTTAGCGGGAGGGTTGTACAATGAGCAGTTCTTC,CASSGLAGGLYNEQFF
.,TRBJ2-5,TRBV28,.,TGTGCCAGCAGGACGTTTTGGGGGGGACAAGTTAAAGAGACCCAGTACTTC,CASRTFWGGQVKETQYF
.,TRBJ2-2,TRBV9,.,TGTGCCAGCAGCGTAGCTGCGGGTTCGAACACCGGGGAGCTGTTTTTT,CASSVAAGSNTGELFF
once,TRBJ2-7,TRBV28,TRBD2,TGTGCCAGCAGTTCCAGAACTAGCGGGGCTTGGGAGCAGTACTTC,CASSSRTSGAWEQYF
.,TRBJ1-3,TRBV18,.,TGTGCCAGCTCACCGGATAACTCTGGAAACACCATATATTTT,CASSPDNSGNTIYF
many,TRBJ2-3,TRBV29-1,TRBD2,TGCAGCGTTCATGGGGCTAGCGGTTTGGGAGATACGCAGTATTTT,CSVHGASGLGDTQYF
.,TRBJ1-1,TRBV28,.,TGTGCCAGCAGCCCCGGGGGGCGGGGGGAGAACACTGAAGCTTTCTTT,CASSPGGRGENTEAFF
.,TRBJ2-1,TRBV6-9,.,TGTGCCAGCAGTTACGGCAGAGCCTCCTACAATGAGCAGTTCTTC,CASSYGRASYNEQFF
.,TRBJ1-2,TRBV6-4,.,TGTGCCAGCAGTGACTCTCGGCAGGCCAAAGGCTACACCTTC,CASSDSRQAKGYTF
once,TRBJ2-5,TRBV10-2,TRBD2,TGCGCCAGCAGTGAGTCGCTAGCGGGAGGCCAAGAGACCCAGTACTTC,CASSESLAGGQETQYF
.,TRBJ2-7,TRBV4-3,.,TGCGCCAGCAGCCAAGATAAGGACTTCGCCTACGAGCAGTACTTC,CASSQDKDFAYEQYF
.,TRBJ2-7,TRBV30,.,TGTGCCTGGAGTTGGTCGGGACCCACCTACGAGCAGTACTTC,CAWSWSGPTYEQYF
.,TRBJ2-1,TRBV7-9,TRBD2,TGTGCCAGCAGCCCCGGACTAGCAATCAATGAGCAGTTCTTC,CASSPGLAINEQFF
.,TRBJ2-7,TRBV7-8,TRBD1,TGTGCCAGCAGCACCTACAGGGGGCGTTACGAGCAGTACTTC,CASSTYRGRYEQYF
few,TRBJ1-2,TRBV9,.,TGTGCCAGCAGGCAGGGCAATGGCTACACCTTC,CASRQGNGYTF
few,TRBJ2-3,TRBV11-3,TRBD2,TGTGCCAGCAGCTCCCGGACTAGCGGGACGGGTAGGCAGTATTTT,CASSSRTSGTGRQYF
many,TRBJ2-7,TRBV29-1,.,TGCAGCGTTGAACGAGGAGCGGAGCAGTACTTC,CSVERGAEQYF
.,TRBJ2-5,TRBV9,TRBD2,TGTGCCAGCAGCGTAGCTACTAGCGGGAGCGCAGGGACCCAGTACTTC,CASSVATSGSAGTQYF
.,TRBJ1-2,TRBV19,.,TGTGCCAGTAGTATGGCCGACGGAGTCTATGGCTACACCTTC,CASSMADGVYGYTF
.,TRBJ2-7,TRBV7-6,TRBD1,TGTGCCAGCAGCTTAGAGGACAGGGGGCACGAGCAGTACTTC,CASSLEDRGHEQYF
.,TRBJ1-1,TRBV28,TRBD1,TGTGCCAGCAGTCGAGGGACAGCCGGAATGAACACTGAAGCTTTCTTT,CASSRGTAGMNTEAFF
once,TRBJ1-3,TRBV15,.,TGTGCCACCAGCAGGTTGACAGTCCAGGCTGGAAACACCATATATTTT,CATSRLTVQAGNTIYF
.,TRBJ2-7,TRBV29-1,.,TGCAGCGTTTCCAGGAGCTCCTACGAGCAGTACTTC,CSVSRSSYEQYF
.,TRBJ1-5,TRBV15,.,TGTGCCACCAGCAGAGATCTGGCAGCACTAGGGTCTTATAGCAATCAGCCCCAGCATTTT,CATSRDLAALGSYSNQPQHF
many,TRBJ1-2,TRBV2,TRBD1,TGTGCCAGCAGCGGGACAGGGGATTATGGCTACACCTTC,CASSGTGDYGYTF
.,TRBJ2-3,TRBV2,TRBD2,TGTGCCAGCAGTGAAAATTCTAGCGGGAGTCGAAATACGCAGTATTTT,CASSENSSGSRNTQYF
many,TRBJ1-4,TRBV28,TRBD1,TGTGCCAGCACCGGGACAGGGGATGAAAAACTGTTTTTT,CASTGTGDEKLFF
.,TRBJ2-7,TRBV5-1,TRBD2,TGCGCCAGCACCGTAGCGGGAGGGCCTGGCGAGCAGTACTTC,CASTVAGGPGEQYF
.,TRBJ2-7,TRBV28,.,TGTGCCAGCAGACGGACAGTCTACGAGCAGTACTTC,CASRRTVYEQYF